The clone carrying this TCR beta chain occurred once. After removal of 6 bases from V and 5 bases from J, the junction contained 11 bases not matched to a gene. The CDR3 contains 16 residues. Germline V gene data show CDR1 as SEHNR and CDR2 as FQNEAQ (reference sequence). Original handling: Quantification of nucleated cells was approximated via reference gene primer amplification. Clones were read by immunoSEQ multiplex PCR, and TCRdb kept only the in-frame ones, dropping some. Clonal size and the V and J genes are those of that table, whereas D and trimming came from the DNA. The sample holds 75,000 to 90,000 clones, roughly 78% seen once. This entry belongs to a study of blood T cell repertoires in COVID-19. About the research overall: T cells, B-cell-depleted T cells, or PBMCs supplied cDNA or gDNA.

Patients from Seattle were sampled longitudinally, starting during active infection. The chain combines TRBV7-9 with TRBJ2-3, with 10 bases matching TRBD2. The specimen sequenced was peripheral blood. This sequence was found in a man in his sixties with COVID-19, enrolled during active disease. DNA of the CDR3: TGTGCCAGCAGGGGGGAGCGGGAGGGCCGCAGAGATACGCAGTATTTT. Its protein product is CASRGEREGRRDTQYF.